The entry below gives a single T cell receptor (beta chain) sequence along with its context. It lacks a known antigen. No clone much larger than this one lies a single base away; base qualities are absent. These data are taken from a study of shared clonotypes between healthy human individuals (dated by TCRdb to between 2020 and 2021). Regarding the complete study: The cohort comprised a couple of women and a few men aged 18 to 49 years. Per donor, three plates each were used for CD4 naive and CD4 memory, two for CD8 naive, and one for CD8 memory. Blood TCR repertoires of five healthy adults were deeply sequenced to estimate repertoire size and the extent of clonotype sharing between individuals. Different laboratories and diverse techniques were used to prepare libraries and sequence TCR repertoires, to increase sequencing depth and limit assay-specific biases. Between about 0.8 and 9.5 billion PBMCs per donor were obtained by leukapheresis. Beyond this particular receptor, the publication reports: Rarefaction of sorted-subset datasets indicated incomplete sequencing despite the large sequencing depth. Across a handful of donors, around 5% of naive CD4, approximately 3.6% of naive CD8, 2% to 2.5% of memory CD4, and under 0.45% of memory CD8 clonotypes were shared. Compared with non-shared clonotypes, clonotypes shared by all four sorted-subset donors had higher generation probabilities. Pairwise subsampling indicated that sequencing depth was expected to affect the degree of clonotype sharing among donors. The small number of donors limited the genetic and exposure-history diversity represented. Estimated clonotype richness was generally larger for naive than for memory subsets. Only blood was sampled, and tissue TCR repertoires likely differ from those in blood.

Including the terminal cysteine and phenylalanine, the CDR3 comprises 15 residues. Kept here is only the CDR3 DNA, which spans 45 bases and is read in frame from base 1. V and J are trimmed by 4 bases and 7 bases, and the gene matches miss 8 bases of the junction. As encoded in the germline V gene (reference sequence), CDR1 is LNHDA while CDR2 is SQIVND. Using the deep immunoSEQ assay, TCR CDR3 regions were amplified from genomic DNA by multiplex PCR. Genomic DNA extracted from each cell subset was distributed evenly over all wells of several immunoSEQ 96-well plates, and each plate served as one replicate. For sorted subsets, roughly 200 ng of genomic DNA, equivalent to 25,000 to 35,000 T cell genomes, went into each replicate PCR. The purified libraries were quantified using a Qubit 3.0 fluorometer, sized with a Bioanalyzer 2100, and then quantified again using the KAPA Library Quantification kit. Each immunoSEQ 96-well plate was sequenced on its own single-read 150-cycle Illumina NextSeq 550 flow cell. As for how the authors treated the data: Because the immunoSEQ output included only junctional sequences and no quality scores, the filtering could not be the same as the filtering used for full-length reads. To assign V/J genes and CDR3, sequences were annotated using PyIR, a Python wrapper for IgBLAST v1.9, with IMGT germline references. Reads were removed for weak V/J assignments (E-value above 1e-6), missing CDR3, stop codons, out-of-frame junctions, or ambiguous translated residues. V3J clonotypes were defined as sequences sharing an identical inferred V gene, J gene, and CDR3 amino acid sequence. To compute the percentage overlap between repertoires, the number of shared unique clonotypes was divided by the size of the smaller repertoire. Richness of each repertoire was evaluated using RTK rarefaction, the Chao1 estimator, and Recon v2.1 estimates of unobserved clonotypes. Generation probabilities were computed with OLGA for all TCRbeta clonotypes obtained by the gDNA method from four donors. TCRdb mirrors the immuneACCESS table, restricted to in-frame sequences. Some clones are absent from its copies; in checked studies, under half trace to an unresolved V gene, and the reason for the others is unknown. From that table come the V and J calls and clone size; the DNA was used to work out D and trimming. The sample table contains about 2.4 million clones; only one count was recorded for about 92% of them. Of the sample, roughly 0.15% falls within the top ten clones.

The donors were healthy, HIV-negative adults with no recently reported acute infections or vaccinations. Only Caucasian adults living in Nashville, Tennessee, USA were represented among the donors. CD4+ T cells were enriched by magnetic negative selection; naive cells were then positively selected on CD45RA, and the negative fraction formed the memory subset. After blood collection by leukapheresis, PBMCs were isolated using Ficoll-Histopaque density gradient centrifugation and then cryopreserved in the vapor phase of liquid nitrogen. Analytical flow cytometry was used to check the purity and quantity of every magnetically sorted T cell population. Genomic DNA was isolated from every sorted fraction and measured by UV absorbance on a Nanodrop 2000c.

This TCR came from a man between 18 and 29 years old in good health. The sample comprised naive CD4+ T cells sorted from blood. This specimen's cell subset or site label, per the study, means: CD45RA+ positively selected. Recombination connected TRBV19 to TRBJ1-5; TRBD1 matches 9 bases in the middle. The nucleotide sequence reads as follows: TGTGCCAGTAGTACCCTGGACAGGGGCGGGCAGCCCCAGCATTTT. Its protein reads: CASSTLDRGGQPQHF.